The rows below give T cell receptor beta chains drawn from one sample of a study of blood T cell repertoires in COVID-19. Only in-frame clones appear in the TCRdb table, and some are missing; sequencing was by immunoSEQ multiplex PCR. The sample consists of 270,000 or so clones, 86% of them appearing once. The material sequenced was PBMCs or T cells enriched from blood (not recorded which). All receptors derive from a woman between 18 and 30 years old who had recovered from COVID-19. Each CDR3 is given with its conserved first and last residue. A D gene is named only where the DNA matches it firmly. The size entry is marked missing in some rows and otherwise reads once, few, many or a size class.

abundance,v_gene,j_gene,d_gene,CDR3nt,CDR3aa
.,TRBV28,TRBJ2-7,TRBD1,TGTGCCAGCAGTTTACCGGCAGGGGGTGGTGAGCAGTACTTC,CASSLPAGGGEQYF
.,TRBV6-5,TRBJ2-1,.,TGTGCCAGCAGTCCCGAAACACCTGGCCGCAATGAGCAGTTCTTC,CASSPETPGRNEQFF
.,TRBV7-2,TRBJ2-1,.,TGTGCCAGCAGCTCGATGGGGGGGGCCCGTTTGGATGAGCAGTTCTTC,CASSSMGGARLDEQFF
once,TRBV6-6,TRBJ2-2,.,TGTGCCAGCAGTTACTCCCCCCATGAGCGCCGCGGGGAGCTGTTTTTT,CASSYSPHERRGELFF
.,TRBV10-3,TRBJ2-7,.,TGTGCCATCAGCTCGAGTTACGAGCAGTACTTC,CAISSSYEQYF
.,TRBV2,TRBJ1-2,.,TGTGCCAGCAGTGACAGGGCGGTATATGGCTACACCTTC,CASSDRAVYGYTF
.,TRBV9,TRBJ2-6,.,TGTGCCAGCAGCGTTTACTCTGGGGCCAACGTCCTGACTTTC,CASSVYSGANVLTF
.,TRBV6-5,TRBJ1-3,.,TGTGCCAGCACCCAAAACACCATATATTTT,CASTQNTIYF
.,TRBV5-1,TRBJ1-2,.,TGCGCCAGCAGCTTGAGAGGGGAGGGAAACTATGGCTACACCTTC,CASSLRGEGNYGYTF
.,TRBV4-1,TRBJ2-2,.,TGCGCCAGCAGCCAAGATAGCAAAGCTACCGGGGAGCTGTTTTTT,CASSQDSKATGELFF
.,TRBV18,TRBJ2-7,TRBD1,TGTGCCAGCTCCCCGGGACAGGGGGCCGAGCAGTACTTC,CASSPGQGAEQYF
.,TRBV14,TRBJ2-7,TRBD1,TGTGCCAGCAGCCAAGTAGGGACAGGGGGCCTCGAGCAGTACTTC,CASSQVGTGGLEQYF
.,TRBV2,TRBJ2-7,.,TGTGCTTCCAACGGGTTCTACGAGCAGTACTTC,CASNGFYEQYF
.,TRBV27,TRBJ2-1,TRBD1,TGTGCCAGCAGTGGACAGGGGATTTCCAATGAGCAGTTCTTC,CASSGQGISNEQFF
.,TRBV9,TRBJ1-3,TRBD1,TGTGCCAGCAGCTCCCGACAGGGCAACTCTGGAAACACCATATATTTT,CASSSRQGNSGNTIYF
.,TRBV6-1,TRBJ1-6,TRBD1,TGTGCCAGCAGTGAAAACAGGGGTTCACCCCTCCACTTT,CASSENRGSPLHF
.,TRBV9,TRBJ1-2,TRBD1,TGTGCCAGCAGCGTAGAGGGGACAGGGGATGACTACACCTTC,CASSVEGTGDDYTF
.,TRBV30,TRBJ2-7,TRBD1,TGTGCCTGGAGTGGGACAGGGATGCGCTACGAGCAGTACTTC,CAWSGTGMRYEQYF
.,TRBV5-8,TRBJ2-1,.,TGTGCCAGCAGCTTGGCGAGTTCGTTCGATGAGCAGTTCTTC,CASSLASSFDEQFF
.,TRBV6-6,TRBJ1-3,.,TGTGCCAGCAGTTACACGGACAGAACTGGAAACACCATATATTTT,CASSYTDRTGNTIYF
.,TRBV5-1,TRBJ2-7,TRBD2,TGCGCCAGCAGCTTGGCCGGGAGGCTTACCTACGAGCAGTACTTC,CASSLAGRLTYEQYF
.,TRBV9,TRBJ1-1,.,TGTGCCAGCAGCGCTGATTGGACTCAGAAGAACACTGAAGCTTTCTTT,CASSADWTQKNTEAFF
once,TRBV19,TRBJ1-1,TRBD1,TGTGCCAGTAGCACTATAGGGACAGCCGATGAAGCTTTCTTT,CASSTIGTADEAFF
.,TRBV2,TRBJ1-2,.,TGTGCCAGCAGTGAAGCACAGGGCGTCTATGGCTACACCTTC,CASSEAQGVYGYTF
.,TRBV28,TRBJ1-2,TRBD1,TGTGCCAGCAGTCTCGATCGGGACAGGGGTAACTATGGCTACACCTTC,CASSLDRDRGNYGYTF
.,TRBV7-8,TRBJ2-7,TRBD2,TGTGCCAGCAGCTTAGCGAGGCTAGCGGGACTGGGTTACGAGCAGTACTTC,CASSLARLAGLGYEQYF
.,TRBV18,TRBJ2-1,TRBD2,TGTGCCAGCTCACCACAGTCGGGGGGAAATGAGCAGTTCTTC,CASSPQSGGNEQFF
.,TRBV28,TRBJ2-7,TRBD2,TGTGCCAGCAGTAGGACTAGCGGCGGGTACTACGAGCAGTACTTC,CASSRTSGGYYEQYF
.,TRBV7-8,TRBJ1-3,TRBD1,TGTGCCAGCAGCGGAGACAGGGTTGGAAACACCATATATTTT,CASSGDRVGNTIYF
.,TRBV27,TRBJ2-3,.,TGTGCCAGCAGTCCGGGTGTTAGACCAGATACGCAGTATTTT,CASSPGVRPDTQYF
.,TRBV5-1,TRBJ2-6,.,TGCGCCAGCAGCTTCAGGAACTCTGGGGCCAACGTCCTGACTTTC,CASSFRNSGANVLTF
.,TRBV10-3,TRBJ1-1,TRBD1,TGTGCCATCAGCTCAGGGGGGATGAACACTGAAGCTTTCTTT,CAISSGGMNTEAFF
.,TRBV29-1,TRBJ2-5,TRBD2,TGCAGCGTTGAGGATGCAATAGCGGGTGCAGGAGAGACCCAGTACTTC,CSVEDAIAGAGETQYF
.,TRBV4-1,TRBJ1-3,.,TGCGCCAGCAGCCAAAATGTCCAGGTCTCTGGAAACACCATATATTTT,CASSQNVQVSGNTIYF
.,TRBV5-1,TRBJ2-1,TRBD2,TGCGCCAGCAGCTTGGGTAGGCTAGCGGGGGGGCCACGGAATGAGCAGTTCTTC,CASSLGRLAGGPRNEQFF
.,TRBV30,TRBJ1-1,.,TGTGCCTGGAGTGTCACAATGAACACTGAAGCTTTCTTT,CAWSVTMNTEAFF
once,TRBV5-1,TRBJ2-1,.,TGCGCCAGCAGCTTGGTACGTGGGAGCTACAATGAGCAGTTCTTC,CASSLVRGSYNEQFF
many,TRBV5-1,TRBJ1-6,.,TGCGCCAGCAGCCAGGTTCTACAGGGAAATACGAATTCACCCCTCCACTTT,CASSQVLQGNTNSPLHF
few,TRBV27,TRBJ2-1,.,TGTGCCAGCAGTTTCTACACCCGGGATGAGCAGTTCTTC,CASSFYTRDEQFF
.,TRBV27,TRBJ1-1,.,TGTGCCAGCACCTTTTTCCCGGGCCGGGGGACTGAAGCTTTCTTT,CASTFFPGRGTEAFF
.,TRBV19,TRBJ2-1,.,TGTGCCAGTAGTCGGTGGGACACCTACAATGAGCAGTTCTTC,CASSRWDTYNEQFF
.,TRBV29-1,TRBJ1-1,TRBD1,TGCAGCGTGGGGACAGGGAACACTGAAGCTTTCTTT,CSVGTGNTEAFF
.,TRBV27,TRBJ1-2,.,TGTGCCAGCAGTCCTCCCGGCAGGGGAAGTTGGTATGGCTACACCTTC,CASSPPGRGSWYGYTF
.,TRBV20-1,TRBJ2-1,.,TGCAGTGCTAGTGCAATCTACAATGAGCAGTTCTTC,CSASAIYNEQFF
.,TRBV9,TRBJ2-1,.,TGTGCCAGCAGCGTAGGGTGGCAGGGTGAGCAGTTCTTC,CASSVGWQGEQFF
.,TRBV28,TRBJ2-5,.,TGTGCCAGCAGTTTAGCGGTCCCAAAAGAGACCCAGTACTTC,CASSLAVPKETQYF
.,TRBV9,TRBJ1-1,.,TGTGCCAGCAGATCAACAGGGTCCCTGAACACTGAAGCTTTCTTT,CASRSTGSLNTEAFF
.,TRBV7-8,TRBJ1-2,.,TGTGCCAGCAGCTTAACCCAGGGACTTACTGGCTACACCTTC,CASSLTQGLTGYTF
.,TRBV5-4,TRBJ2-2,TRBD2,TGTGCCAGCAGCTTGGCGGTAGCGGGGGGGCGGATCACCGGGGAGCTGTTTTTT,CASSLAVAGGRITGELFF
.,TRBV30,TRBJ1-3,.,TGTGCCTGGAGTGTACAGGTTCTCGGGACACCCGGAAACACCATATATTTT,CAWSVQVLGTPGNTIYF
.,TRBV5-1,TRBJ1-5,.,TGCGCCAGCAGCTTTCGGAGCGGGTTCCAGGATCCCCAGCATTTT,CASSFRSGFQDPQHF
once,TRBV20-1,TRBJ2-2,.,TGCAGTGCTCGTAACACCGGGGAGCTGTTTTTT,CSARNTGELFF
few,TRBV21-1,TRBJ2-2,.,TGTGCCAGCAGCAATGTACCCACTTCCACCGGGGAGCTGTTTTTT,CASSNVPTSTGELFF
.,TRBV7-9,TRBJ1-2,.,TGTGCCAGCAGCCCTTATCCTACTAACTATGGCTACACCTTC,CASSPYPTNYGYTF
.,TRBV20-1,TRBJ1-1,.,TGCAGTGCTGACAGGAACACTGAAGCTTTCTTT,CSADRNTEAFF